One and the same sample provided the 8 T cell receptor beta chains below, sequenced in a study of T cell responses to AZD1222 COVID-19 vaccine. Repertoires were generated with immunoSEQ multiplex PCR, while TCRdb's copy carries only in-frame clones and drops some. This sample has 20,000 to 30,000 clones; 86% occur once, and the top ten carry 7% to 8.5%. Sequencing used peripheral blood, obtained 28 days after the second AZD1222 dose. These receptors originate from an adult who received the AZD1222 COVID-19 vaccine.

The chain couples TRBV5-1 to TRBJ1-5; no clear D gene. Looked up from germline, CDR1 is SGHRS and CDR2 is YFSETQ. V was clipped by 4 bases and J by 7 bases, with 12 bases between them. The CDR3 sequence is 13 residues long. The CDR3 coding sequence is TGCGCCAGCAGCGATGGGCAGAACCAGCCCCAGCATTTT. Translated, it gives CASSDGQNQPQHF.

The chain uses TRBV30 and TRBJ1-3; D unclear. The V gene lost 8 bases and the J gene lost 9 bases, with 14 bases spanning the gap. This CDR3 has 11 residues. Germline lookup yields CDR1 GTSNPN and CDR2 SVGIG (reference sequence). DNA for the CDR3: TGTGCCGCAGGCGGGGTCGGCACCATATATTTT. This encodes CAAGGVGTIYF.

The chain employs TRBV6-5 and TRBJ2-2; no clear D. The CDR3 is made up of 13 amino acids. V lost 1 base to trimming and J lost 3 bases, with 3 bases between them. Germline assignment: CDR1 MNHEY and CDR2 SVGAGI. The CDR3 loop is CASSYYDTGELFF. The CDR3 DNA reads TGTGCCAGCAGTTACTATGACACCGGGGAGCTGTTTTTT.

The V gene is TRBV5-5, the J gene TRBJ1-4; no definite D call. This CDR3 is built from 12 residues. The V gene lost 3 bases and the J gene lost 13 bases, with 13 bases spanning the gap. Per germline, CDR1 SGHKS and CDR2 YYEKEE (reference sequence). CDR3 amino acids: CASSSFGGVLFF. CDR3 coding DNA: TGTGCCAGCAGCTCCTTTGGTGGGGTACTGTTTTTT.

The rearrangement joins TRBV7-9 to TRBJ2-3; TRBD2 is a possible D gene (6 bases). Trimming removed 11 bases at V and 2 bases at J, with 11 bases between. This CDR3 region has 12 residues. Germline assignment: CDR1 SEHNR and CDR2 FQNEAQ (reference sequence). The CDR3 protein is CAGGGITDTQYF. In DNA form, the CDR3 reads TGTGCCGGCGGAGGGATCACAGATACGCAGTATTTT. The full variable domain, in which reference TRBV7-9 and TRBJ2-3 provide the parts outside the CDR3, is DTGVSQNPRHKITKRGQNVTFRCDPISEHNRLYWYRQTLGQGPEFLTYFQNEAQLEKSRLLSDRFSAERPKGSFSTLEIQRTEQGDSAMYLCAGGGITDTQYFGPGTRLTVL.

This chain uses TRBV11-2 with TRBJ2-6; the D gene is possibly TRBD1 (6 bases). Trimming shortened V by 5 bases and J by 0 bases, and 17 bases separated the two germline ends. The CDR3 spans 18 residues. The germline V gene has CDR1 SGHAT and CDR2 FQNNGV. The CDR3 here is CASSPTPDSYSGANVLTF. The CDR3 DNA reads TGTGCCAGCAGCCCCACCCCGGACAGCTACTCTGGGGCCAACGTCCTGACTTTC.

The chain carries TRBV18 and TRBJ1-1; D is uncertain. V was cut by 6 bases and J by 11 bases, with 25 bases left in between. CDR1 is KGHSH, CDR2 LQKENI, per germline. The CDR3 runs 15 residues. The CDR3 is CASSPDVTAASGAFF. CDR3 in DNA: TGTGCCAGCTCGCCTGACGTAACAGCCGCTTCTGGGGCTTTCTTT.

This chain links TRBV5-4 with TRBJ2-7; tentatively, D is TRBD2 (6 bases). The germline gives CDR1 SGHNT, CDR2 YYREEE (reference sequence). The CDR3 is made up of 15 amino acids. The ends were cut back, 0 bases at V and 6 bases at J, with 16 bases in the middle. The CDR3: CASSLASATALEQYF. The CDR3 region has the DNA TGTGCCAGCAGCTTGGCTAGCGCGACCGCCCTCGAGCAGTACTTC.